This is a list of T cell receptor beta chains from one sample in a study of regulatory T cells in long-lasting Graves disease. TCRdb ran MiXCR on the multiplex PCR reads and lists one entry per CDR3 protein. This table holds 440,000 or so distinct CDR3 sequences, around 17% found once. The same sample was also studied in work on T cells in Graves' hyperthyroidism and ophthalmopathy.

Source: peripheral blood mononuclear cells (PBMCs), taken at new diagnosis, from a patient treated with antithyroid drugs. All receptors come from a woman in her twenties or thirties with Graves disease. CDR3s include the opening cysteine and the closing phenylalanine or tryptophan. Each record gives: CDR3 DNA, CDR3 protein, D gene, clone size, J gene, V gene. A D gene is named only where the DNA matches it firmly. A clone size is listed for some rows: how often the clone was seen (once, few, many), or a class if it is expanded.

DNA: TGTGCCAGCAGTGTAGGGGGGCGTGGGGCCAACGTCCTGACTTTC
CDR3: CASSVGGRGANVLTF
D: .
size: many
J: TRBJ2-6
V: TRBV2

DNA: TGTGCCAGCTCACCAGGGAATCTAAATGAGCAGTTCTTC
CDR3: CASSPGNLNEQFF
D: .
size: many
J: TRBJ2-1
V: TRBV18

DNA: TGTGCCAGTACGGGTTCCAGCGGGAGAGGTACCGGGGAGCTGTTTTTT
CDR3: CASTGSSGRGTGELFF
D: TRBD2
size: few
J: TRBJ2-2
V: TRBV19

DNA: TGTGCCAGCAGTGCCCCAGGGACTAGCGGGAGTGGTGAGCAGTTCTTC
CDR3: CASSAPGTSGSGEQFF
D: TRBD2
size: many
J: TRBJ2-1
V: TRBV28

DNA: TGTGCCAGTACCCGTCGAGGCGCGGGACAAACCTACAATGAGCAGTTCTTC
CDR3: CASTRRGAGQTYNEQFF
D: .
size: few
J: TRBJ2-1
V: TRBV19

DNA: TGCAGCGTTGGCCCCCGACTGGGTACCAATGAGCAGTTCTTC
CDR3: CSVGPRLGTNEQFF
D: .
size: many
J: TRBJ2-1
V: TRBV29-1

DNA: TGTGCCAGCAGTTCAATCCGACCAGCGGTTTTCGGAAGCACAGATACGCAGTATTTT
CDR3: CASSSIRPAVFGSTDTQYF
D: .
size: .
J: TRBJ2-3
V: TRBV28

DNA: TGTGCCAGCAGTTTATCCGCGCCGCCAGAGTTCTTC
CDR3: CASSLSAPPEFF
D: .
size: once
J: TRBJ2-1
V: TRBV27

DNA: TGCAGTGCCCGCCGACCGGGGGACCTCTTTAGCAATCAGCCCCAGCATTTT
CDR3: CSARRPGDLFSNQPQHF
D: .
size: once
J: TRBJ1-5
V: TRBV20-1

DNA: TGTGCCTGGACCGGACAGGGCCCCTACGGGGAGCTGTTTTTT
CDR3: CAWTGQGPYGELFF
D: TRBD1
size: many
J: TRBJ2-2
V: TRBV30

DNA: TGTGCCAGCAGCCCCCACGGGAGCAAAGAGACCCAGTACTTC
CDR3: CASSPHGSKETQYF
D: .
size: .
J: TRBJ2-5
V: TRBV10-2

DNA: TGTGCCAGCAGTCCTAGCGCCCTGGGGGGAAATGAGCAGTTCTTC
CDR3: CASSPSALGGNEQFF
D: .
size: many
J: TRBJ2-1
V: TRBV2

DNA: TGCAGCGTTGAAAGTGATGGTACGGCTTTCTTT
CDR3: CSVESDGTAFF
D: .
size: few
J: TRBJ1-1
V: TRBV29-1

DNA: TGTGCCACCAGTGATCCGCTAGCGGGAGGGCCCGGGGAAGAGACCCAGTACTTC
CDR3: CATSDPLAGGPGEETQYF
D: TRBD2
size: .
J: TRBJ2-5
V: TRBV24-1

DNA: TGTGCCAGCAGGGAGGGGTTGGGGGACAGGGTTCTCTCGAACACTGAAGCTTTCTTT
CDR3: CASREGLGDRVLSNTEAFF
D: TRBD1
size: many
J: TRBJ1-1
V: TRBV6-1

DNA: TGTGCCAGCAGTAGACTAGGTCGACACTACGAGCAGTACTTC
CDR3: CASSRLGRHYEQYF
D: .
size: many
J: TRBJ2-7
V: TRBV6-2/TRBV6-3

DNA: TGCAGTGCTAGAGATGAGCGGGTGGCGGGAGGGCCTGGGGATACGCAGTATTTT
CDR3: CSARDERVAGGPGDTQYF
D: TRBD2
size: few
J: TRBJ2-3
V: TRBV20-1

DNA: TGTGCCAGCAGTTACTCACAGAGGGATACGCAGTATTTT
CDR3: CASSYSQRDTQYF
D: .
size: .
J: TRBJ2-3
V: TRBV6-5

DNA: TGTGCCAGCAGCCAGGGGGTGGCAGGCAATCAGCCCCAGCATTTT
CDR3: CASSQGVAGNQPQHF
D: TRBD1
size: .
J: TRBJ1-5
V: TRBV7-2

DNA: TGCAGTGCTCTATTCCGGGACAGTACTAATCAGCCCCAGCATTTT
CDR3: CSALFRDSTNQPQHF
D: TRBD1
size: .
J: TRBJ1-5
V: TRBV20-1

DNA: TGTGCCAGCAGCCGTGACAGGGCCGGCGAGCAGTACTTC
CDR3: CASSRDRAGEQYF
D: TRBD1
size: many
J: TRBJ2-7
V: TRBV7-2

DNA: TGTGCCAGCAGCCCCCGGGATGGGCGCACTGAAGCTTTCTTT
CDR3: CASSPRDGRTEAFF
D: .
size: .
J: TRBJ1-1
V: TRBV7-9

DNA: TGTGCCAGCAGCTTAGGCGGGCAGAACACCGGGGAGCTGTTTTTT
CDR3: CASSLGGQNTGELFF
D: .
size: many
J: TRBJ2-2
V: TRBV7-2

DNA: TGTGCCAGCAGCCTTCAACTCGGACGGAGCTATGGGGCCAACGTCCTGACTTTC
CDR3: CASSLQLGRSYGANVLTF
D: .
size: .
J: TRBJ2-6
V: TRBV7-2

DNA: TGCAGTGCTAGAGTCTTTGACGGGAGCTACGAGCAGTACTTC
CDR3: CSARVFDGSYEQYF
D: .
size: many
J: TRBJ2-7
V: TRBV20-1

DNA: TGTGCCAGCAGTGAAGCGAGAAGAGAAAAACTGTTTTTT
CDR3: CASSEARREKLFF
D: .
size: .
J: TRBJ1-4
V: TRBV6-1

DNA: TGTGCCAGCAGTCGCCCGGGACGGGCGTGGGAGCAGTACTTC
CDR3: CASSRPGRAWEQYF
D: .
size: .
J: TRBJ2-7
V: TRBV12-3/TRBV12-4

DNA: TGCGCCAGCAGCCAAACCGAAGAGACCCAGTACTTC
CDR3: CASSQTEETQYF
D: .
size: few
J: TRBJ2-5
V: TRBV4-1

DNA: TGTGCCAGTAGTGGACCCCACATGGCGGGTGAGCAGTACTTC
CDR3: CASSGPHMAGEQYF
D: .
size: .
J: TRBJ2-7
V: TRBV19

DNA: TGTGCCAGCAGCTTAATTAGAGCGGGAGGGCCTAGCACAGATACGCAGTATTTT
CDR3: CASSLIRAGGPSTDTQYF
D: TRBD2
size: few
J: TRBJ2-3
V: TRBV5-5

DNA: TGTGCCTGTAATGGTAACAATGAGCAGTTCTTC
CDR3: CACNGNNEQFF
D: .
size: many
J: TRBJ2-1
V: TRBV28

DNA: TGTGCCAGCTCAGCGCCGGAAGCCAAAAACATTCAGTACTTC
CDR3: CASSAPEAKNIQYF
D: .
size: .
J: TRBJ2-4
V: TRBV18

DNA: TGTGCCAGCAGCTTAGTGCGCCGCGGGAGCTCCTACAATGAGCAGTTCTTC
CDR3: CASSLVRRGSSYNEQFF
D: TRBD2
size: few
J: TRBJ2-1
V: TRBV12-3/TRBV12-4